This T cell receptor beta chain was profiled in a study of response to subunit inactivated influenza vaccine. Via MiXCR, TCRdb re-called the RT-PCR reads, giving one row per CDR3 protein. The sample includes about 520,000 distinct CDR3 sequences, 6% to 9% seen only once; the top ten take under 15%. Germline-derived CDR1 and CDR2 are KGHDR and SFDVKD. This CDR3 is built from 13 residues. Trimming left V 5 bases short and J 6 bases short, with 12 bases between. This clonotype was counted only a few times. Its antigen is currently unknown. Study results and caveats: Authors suggested that a seasonal influenza vaccination recruits few new T cells each time.

This clonotype originated in a man aged 50 to 69 who received an inactivated influenza vaccine. V is TRBV24-1 and J is TRBJ1-2; D remains unclear. The source was PBMCs from blood, collected about 23 months after vaccination. CDR3 loop: CATSGETFNGYTF. The DNA for the CDR3 is TGTGCCACCAGTGGCGAGACTTTCAATGGCTACACCTTC.